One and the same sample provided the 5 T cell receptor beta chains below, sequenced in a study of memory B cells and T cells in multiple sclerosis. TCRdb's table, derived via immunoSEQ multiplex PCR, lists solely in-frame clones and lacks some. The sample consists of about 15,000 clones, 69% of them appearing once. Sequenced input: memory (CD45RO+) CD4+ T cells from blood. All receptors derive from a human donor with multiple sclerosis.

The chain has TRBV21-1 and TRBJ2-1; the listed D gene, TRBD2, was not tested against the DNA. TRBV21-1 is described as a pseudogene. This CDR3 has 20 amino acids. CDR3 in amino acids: CASTHWGGALLPRSYNEQFF. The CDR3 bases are TGTGCCAGCACCCATTGGGGGGGGGCTTTACTACCGCGCTCCTACAATGAGCAGTTCTTC.

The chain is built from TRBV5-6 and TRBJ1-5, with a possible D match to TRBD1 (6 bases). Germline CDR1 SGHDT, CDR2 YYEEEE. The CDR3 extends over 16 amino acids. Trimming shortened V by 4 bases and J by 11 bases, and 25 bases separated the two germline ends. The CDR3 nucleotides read TGTGCCAGCAGCAAATTCCGGGACACACGCCGGGGGGCCCAGCATTTT. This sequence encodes CASSKFRDTRRGAQHF.

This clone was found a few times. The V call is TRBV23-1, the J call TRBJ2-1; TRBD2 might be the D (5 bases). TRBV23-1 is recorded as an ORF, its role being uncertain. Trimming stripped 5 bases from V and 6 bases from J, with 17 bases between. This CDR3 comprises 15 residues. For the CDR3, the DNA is TGCGCCAGCAGTTCAACCCCGCCTGAGGGCAATGAGCAGTTCTTC. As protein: CASSSTPPEGNEQFF.

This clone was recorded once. As DNA, the CDR3 is TGTGCCAGCAGCCCGACAGCAACTAATGAAAAACTGTTTTTT. Its protein is CASSPTATNEKLFF. V is TRBV6-5 and J is TRBJ1-4; tentative D call: TRBD1 (5 bases). Germline assignment: CDR1 MNHEY and CDR2 SVGAGI. The CDR3 extends over 14 amino acids. V was cut by 6 bases and J by 0 bases, with 8 bases left in between.

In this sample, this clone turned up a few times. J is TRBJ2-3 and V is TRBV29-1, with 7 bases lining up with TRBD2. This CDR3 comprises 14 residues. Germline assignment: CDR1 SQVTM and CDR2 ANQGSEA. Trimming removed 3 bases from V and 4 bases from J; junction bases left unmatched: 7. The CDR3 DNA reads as TGCAGCGTTGACGGACTAGGGGACGCAGATACGCAGTATTTT. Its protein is CSVDGLGDADTQYF.